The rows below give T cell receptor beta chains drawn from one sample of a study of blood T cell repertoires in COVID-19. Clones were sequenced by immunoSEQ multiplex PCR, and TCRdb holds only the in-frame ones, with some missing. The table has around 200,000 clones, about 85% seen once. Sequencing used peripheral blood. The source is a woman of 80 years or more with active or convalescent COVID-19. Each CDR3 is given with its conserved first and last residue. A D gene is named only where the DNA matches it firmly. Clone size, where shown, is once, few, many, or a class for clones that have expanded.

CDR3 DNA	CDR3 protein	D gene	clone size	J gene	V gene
TGTGCCAGTAGTCCCTCTTCGACAGATAGCACAGATACGCAGTATTTT	CASSPSSTDSTDTQYF	NA	NA	TRBJ2-3	TRBV19
TGTGCCAGCACCCCTCAGTCGACTAGCGGGAGTTCCCAAGAGACCCAGTACTTC	CASTPQSTSGSSQETQYF	TRBD2	NA	TRBJ2-5	TRBV9
TGTGCCAGCAGCTGGGGGGTAACCTTGGAGCAGTACTTC	CASSWGVTLEQYF	NA	NA	TRBJ2-7	TRBV5-6
TGTGCCAGCAGCTTAGCGGGACATCGTCACTACACCTTC	CASSLAGHRHYTF	NA	NA	TRBJ1-2	TRBV7-8
TGTGCCAGCAGTTCTCTAGCGGGGGGGGTAGGTGAGCAGTTCTTC	CASSSLAGGVGEQFF	TRBD2	NA	TRBJ2-1	TRBV28
TGTGCCATAACCCGGAGGGCCCCCTCTGGGGCCAACGTCCTGACTTTC	CAITRRAPSGANVLTF	NA	NA	TRBJ2-6	TRBV5-4
TGTGCCAGCAGCCGAGCAGGGGGGTCAGGGGAGCTGTTTTTT	CASSRAGGSGELFF	NA	NA	TRBJ2-2	TRBV3-1/TRBV3-2
TGCAGCGTTGCCCAGATAGGGACAATCGGGGAAGCTTTCTTT	CSVAQIGTIGEAFF	NA	NA	TRBJ1-1	TRBV29-1
TGTGCCAGCAACGGACAAGATAATTCACCCCTCCACTTT	CASNGQDNSPLHF	NA	NA	TRBJ1-6	TRBV27
TGTGCCAGCAGCTTGGCCTCAGGGCAAGAGACCCAGTACTTC	CASSLASGQETQYF	NA	NA	TRBJ2-5	TRBV5-5
TGTGCCAGCAGCCGGGACTCCTATGGCTACACCTTC	CASSRDSYGYTF	NA	NA	TRBJ1-2	TRBV5-4
TGTGCCAGCAGCTTAGTCCAGGGGTACGGCTACACCTTC	CASSLVQGYGYTF	NA	NA	TRBJ1-2	TRBV7-2
TGTGCCAGCAGCCAGACAGGATATGGCTACACCTTC	CASSQTGYGYTF	NA	NA	TRBJ1-2	TRBV6-2/TRBV6-3
TGTGCCAGCTCACCAACCGGGACAAAGGAGACCCAGTACTTC	CASSPTGTKETQYF	NA	NA	TRBJ2-5	TRBV18
TGTGCCAGTAGTATAGGAGCGGGGGGGGCCTACGAGCAGTACTTC	CASSIGAGGAYEQYF	TRBD2	NA	TRBJ2-7	TRBV19
TGTGCCAGCAGGGAGTTAGCGGGCTACAATGAGCAGTTCTTC	CASRELAGYNEQFF	TRBD2	NA	TRBJ2-1	TRBV6-6
TGTGCCTGGAGTACCTCGGGCACTGAAGCTTTCTTT	CAWSTSGTEAFF	NA	NA	TRBJ1-1	TRBV30
TGTGCCAGCAGCTTCCGGGAGGGGGTTCCCACCTACGAGCAGTACTTC	CASSFREGVPTYEQYF	TRBD2	few	TRBJ2-7	TRBV7-8
TGTGCCAGCAGCTTAGGCGGGAGGCACGGGGATGAGCAGTTCTTC	CASSLGGRHGDEQFF	TRBD2	NA	TRBJ2-1	TRBV11-3
TGTGCCAGCTCACCACCACAGGTGAACACTGAAGCTTTCTTT	CASSPPQVNTEAFF	NA	NA	TRBJ1-1	TRBV18
TGTGCCAGCAGCCAACGGGACAGGGGGCTAGGTGCTGGCTACACCTTC	CASSQRDRGLGAGYTF	TRBD1	NA	TRBJ1-2	TRBV3-1/TRBV3-2
TGTGCCAGCAGTGAAGCCCCCCCCGGGACCGGGGGCTACGAGCAGTACTTC	CASSEAPPGTGGYEQYF	NA	NA	TRBJ2-7	TRBV2
TGCGCCAGCAGCCCGGGACAGACCTCCTACAATGAGCAGTTCTTC	CASSPGQTSYNEQFF	TRBD1	few	TRBJ2-1	TRBV5-1
TGTGCCAGCAGCTCACCGGGGTTATCTATGAACACTGAAGCTTTCTTT	CASSSPGLSMNTEAFF	NA	NA	TRBJ1-1	TRBV11-3
TGTGCCAGTAGTATAGCGGCTAGCGGTTACGAGCAGTACTTC	CASSIAASGYEQYF	TRBD2	NA	TRBJ2-7	TRBV19
TGTGCCAGCAGCTCAAGGACTAGCGGGAGCACAGATACGCAGTATTTT	CASSSRTSGSTDTQYF	TRBD2	NA	TRBJ2-3	TRBV7-8
TGTGCCAGTAGTATAGTAGGCAGGGTCGGTGGTACGCAGTATTTT	CASSIVGRVGGTQYF	NA	NA	TRBJ2-3	TRBV19
TGTGCCAGTAGTTACAGGGGGCCTCAGCCCCAGCATTTT	CASSYRGPQPQHF	TRBD1	NA	TRBJ1-5	TRBV19
TGTGCCAGCAGCTTGCGTGTAGCGGGTAATTACAATGAGCAGTTCTTC	CASSLRVAGNYNEQFF	TRBD2	NA	TRBJ2-1	TRBV5-4
TGTGCCAGCAGCCCCCGTCTGGGACAGGGGGTATATCAGCCCCAGCATTTT	CASSPRLGQGVYQPQHF	TRBD1	few	TRBJ1-5	TRBV5-6
TGTGCCAGCAGCCAAGAGGGGACAGGTGCAAGTGCCAACGTCCTGACTTTC	CASSQEGTGASANVLTF	TRBD1	NA	TRBJ2-6	TRBV4-2
TGTGCCTGGAGTGTCGTTAACTATGGCTACACCTTC	CAWSVVNYGYTF	NA	few	TRBJ1-2	TRBV30
TGTGCCAGCAGTTTACTGGCAGGGAATGGCTACACCTTC	CASSLLAGNGYTF	NA	NA	TRBJ1-2	TRBV28
TGTGCCAGCAGTCTTACGACAGGAGCCTTTTCAGGCTACACCTTC	CASSLTTGAFSGYTF	NA	few	TRBJ1-2	TRBV28
TGTGCCAGCAGTTACTCGCGTGGTGAGCAGTACTTC	CASSYSRGEQYF	NA	NA	TRBJ2-7	TRBV6-2/TRBV6-3
TGCGCCAGCAGACCCGACAGTAGCTCCTACAATGAGCAGTTCTTC	CASRPDSSSYNEQFF	NA	NA	TRBJ2-1	TRBV5-1
TGCGCCAGCAGCTTGGCCGGGGGGGACGCTGAAGCTTTCTTT	CASSLAGGDAEAFF	NA	NA	TRBJ1-1	TRBV5-1
TGTGCCAGCAGTTACAGGGGACAGGGAAGCTATGGCTACACCTTC	CASSYRGQGSYGYTF	TRBD1	NA	TRBJ1-2	TRBV6-5
TGTGCCAGCAGCTTAGAGGGTCTAGCGGGAGGGCCCCGGAATACGCAGTATTTT	CASSLEGLAGGPRNTQYF	TRBD2	NA	TRBJ2-3	TRBV13
TGTGCCAGCTCACCCCCCCGGACAGCCTCGGCCTCTGGAAACACCATATATTTT	CASSPPRTASASGNTIYF	NA	NA	TRBJ1-3	TRBV18
TGCGCCAGCCAAACAGGACTAGCCAACAATGAGCAGTTCTTC	CASQTGLANNEQFF	TRBD2	NA	TRBJ2-1	TRBV4-3
TGTGCTAGTGGTTTGGAACAGGGTGATGGCTACACCTTC	CASGLEQGDGYTF	NA	NA	TRBJ1-2	TRBV12-5
TGCGCCAGCAGCGTATACAGGGCTGACACTGAAGCTTTCTTT	CASSVYRADTEAFF	NA	NA	TRBJ1-1	TRBV5-1
TGTGCCAGCAGTTCTAATGCGGGAGCTCCCTACGAGCAGTACTTC	CASSSNAGAPYEQYF	TRBD2	NA	TRBJ2-7	TRBV27
TGCGCCAGCAGCTTGGGCAGGACCCAGTACTTC	CASSLGRTQYF	NA	once	TRBJ2-5	TRBV5-1
TGTGCCAGCTCACCGGCTACAAGACAGGGGAACTATGGCTACACCTTC	CASSPATRQGNYGYTF	TRBD1	NA	TRBJ1-2	TRBV18
TGTGCCACCGTACCGCCGGGAGTGTCCTACAATGAGCAGTTCTTC	CATVPPGVSYNEQFF	NA	NA	TRBJ2-1	TRBV6-5
TGTGCCAGCAGCCAAGATTGGCCAGGGGGCGACGGAAACACCATATATTTT	CASSQDWPGGDGNTIYF	TRBD1	many	TRBJ1-3	TRBV4-2
TGTGCCAGCTCACCGCCGACAGGGGGGACAACTAATGAAAAACTGTTTTTT	CASSPPTGGTTNEKLFF	TRBD1	NA	TRBJ1-4	TRBV18
TGTGCCAGCAGCTTAGAGCGGGGCCGGAACACTGAAGCTTTCTTT	CASSLERGRNTEAFF	NA	NA	TRBJ1-1	TRBV7-8
TGTGCCAGCAGCGGTGGACTAGCGGGAGCCGCGCCGTATTTT	CASSGGLAGAAPYF	TRBD2	NA	TRBJ2-3	TRBV2
TGTGCCAGCAGCACCTCGGGACAGGTCAATCAGCCCCAGCATTTT	CASSTSGQVNQPQHF	TRBD1	NA	TRBJ1-5	TRBV5-8
TGTGCCAGCACCACGGCAGGGGCCCAGCATTTT	CASTTAGAQHF	NA	NA	TRBJ1-5	TRBV7-9
TGTGCCAGCAGCGCGGGACAGGGAGGGCATCAGCCCCAGCATTTT	CASSAGQGGHQPQHF	TRBD1	NA	TRBJ1-5	TRBV9
TGTGCCAGCAGCCAATCCTCAACAGGAGCTTTCTTT	CASSQSSTGAFF	NA	NA	TRBJ1-1	TRBV11-2